The T cell receptor beta chain under discussion was sequenced for a study of T-cell memory formation after mild COVID-19. Study results and caveats: While clones contracting from day 15 to 85 were balanced between CD4 and CD8, later expanders leaned CD4+. Some responding clones appeared in pre-infection memory, suggesting cross-reactive memory joined.

Turning to this clonotype: Its cognate antigen is unknown.

TCR alpha and TCR beta cDNA libraries carrying sample barcodes and UMIs came from 5'RACE with constant-segment primers. Each CDR3 protein is one row after TCRdb ran MiXCR on the 5' RACE reads. Here the sample spans 350,000 to 500,000 distinct CDR3 sequences, more than 20% being singletons. The CDR3 is made up of 14 amino acids. Germline CDR1 MNHEY, CDR2 SVGEGT. V gave up 7 bases and J gave up 6 bases, with 18 bases separating them. The sequenced material came from PBMCs or a T cell subset sorted from them (not recorded which). This chain joins TRBV6-2 or TRBV6-3 and TRBJ2-5; maybe TRBD2 (6 bases). This clonotype was sampled from an adult woman who had mild COVID-19 (a few samples of this study predate the infection). Cell type and time point are not known. CDR3 in DNA: TGTGCCAGCACTCTTAGGCAGGGAGGAAAGACCCAGTACTTC. Protein sequence: CASTLRQGGKTQYF.